This is a list of T cell receptor beta chains from one sample in a study of blood T cell repertoires in COVID-19. This table comes from immunoSEQ multiplex PCR, and its TCRdb copy is limited to in-frame clones, with some not included. Here the sample spans around 300,000 clones, just over 85% being singletons. Source material: peripheral blood. These receptors came from a woman in her twenties or thirties with active or convalescent COVID-19. The CDR3 runs from the conserved cysteine through the conserved F or W. D genes are given only for firm matches. Only part of the rows carry a size: once, few, many, or a class if the clone is expanded.

v_call: TRBV3-1/TRBV3-2; d_call: TRBD1; j_call: TRBJ1-2; clone_size: -; cdr3_nt: TGTGCCAGCAGCCAAGTTCCGGACAGGGGGCTCTTAGGCACCTTC; cdr3_aa: CASSQVPDRGLLGTF
v_call: TRBV12-3/TRBV12-4; d_call: TRBD1; j_call: TRBJ2-5; clone_size: -; cdr3_nt: TGTGCCAGCAGGGGGACAGGGGTAGAGACCCAGTACTTC; cdr3_aa: CASRGTGVETQYF
v_call: TRBV5-1; d_call: -; j_call: TRBJ2-1; clone_size: -; cdr3_nt: TGCGCCAGCAGCGGACCCGGGGGCAATGAGCAGTTCTTC; cdr3_aa: CASSGPGGNEQFF
v_call: TRBV5-5; d_call: -; j_call: TRBJ1-2; clone_size: -; cdr3_nt: TGTGCCAGCAGCTTCAGGGCTACTAACTATGGCTACACCTTC; cdr3_aa: CASSFRATNYGYTF
v_call: TRBV3-1/TRBV3-2; d_call: TRBD1; j_call: TRBJ1-1; clone_size: -; cdr3_nt: TGTGCCAGCAGCCAAGATTCCAGGGGGCCTTCGGCTTTCTTT; cdr3_aa: CASSQDSRGPSAFF
v_call: TRBV6-5; d_call: TRBD1; j_call: TRBJ1-2; clone_size: -; cdr3_nt: TGTGCCAGCAGTTACGGTAACACAGGGGACTCCTATGGCTACACCTTC; cdr3_aa: CASSYGNTGDSYGYTF
v_call: TRBV5-4; d_call: TRBD1; j_call: TRBJ2-3; clone_size: -; cdr3_nt: TGTGCCAGCAGCGCTGGGACAGGGCGTACTTATACGCAGTATTTT; cdr3_aa: CASSAGTGRTYTQYF
v_call: TRBV28; d_call: -; j_call: TRBJ1-3; clone_size: -; cdr3_nt: TGTGCCAGCACCTCGAGCATCACCATATATTTT; cdr3_aa: CASTSSITIYF
v_call: TRBV5-1; d_call: TRBD1; j_call: TRBJ2-7; clone_size: -; cdr3_nt: TGCGCCAGCAGCCCCCACCGGGACAGGGGGCGGGAGCAGTACTTC; cdr3_aa: CASSPHRDRGREQYF
v_call: TRBV3-1/TRBV3-2; d_call: -; j_call: TRBJ2-1; clone_size: -; cdr3_nt: TGTGCCAGCAGCCAAGAAGAGTCGGGGGCTAGCGGTTACAATGAGCAGTTCTTC; cdr3_aa: CASSQEESGASGYNEQFF
v_call: TRBV7-8; d_call: -; j_call: TRBJ2-3; clone_size: -; cdr3_nt: TGTGCCAGCAGCTTAGGCCGGGGAACAGATACGCAGTATTTT; cdr3_aa: CASSLGRGTDTQYF
v_call: TRBV28; d_call: TRBD1; j_call: TRBJ1-2; clone_size: -; cdr3_nt: TGTGCCAGCAGGCCCGTACGGGGACAGGGGGCTGGCTACACCTTC; cdr3_aa: CASRPVRGQGAGYTF
v_call: TRBV6-5; d_call: -; j_call: TRBJ1-2; clone_size: -; cdr3_nt: TGTGCCAGCACCAAGACAGGCAACTATGGCTACACCTTC; cdr3_aa: CASTKTGNYGYTF
v_call: TRBV7-2; d_call: -; j_call: TRBJ2-1; clone_size: -; cdr3_nt: TGTGCCAGCAGCATCGCGGACAGCTCCTACAATGAGCAGTTCTTC; cdr3_aa: CASSIADSSYNEQFF
v_call: TRBV30; d_call: TRBD1; j_call: TRBJ1-1; clone_size: -; cdr3_nt: TGTGCCTGGAGTTCGTTGACAGGGATGAACACTGAAGCTTTCTTT; cdr3_aa: CAWSSLTGMNTEAFF
v_call: TRBV14; d_call: -; j_call: TRBJ2-7; clone_size: -; cdr3_nt: TGTGCCAGCAGCCAAGTAAGTCCCAGGGCGGACGAGCAGTACTTC; cdr3_aa: CASSQVSPRADEQYF
v_call: TRBV10-2; d_call: -; j_call: TRBJ1-3; clone_size: -; cdr3_nt: TGCGCCAGCAGTGATGGGGCGTCTGGAAACACCATATATTTT; cdr3_aa: CASSDGASGNTIYF
v_call: TRBV10-1; d_call: -; j_call: TRBJ1-2; clone_size: -; cdr3_nt: TGCGCCAGCAGTGGAGACAGCTATGGCTACACCTTC; cdr3_aa: CASSGDSYGYTF
v_call: TRBV6-6; d_call: TRBD1; j_call: TRBJ1-4; clone_size: -; cdr3_nt: TGTGCCAGCAGGTCTCCGGGACAGCTTAATGAAAAACTGTTTTTT; cdr3_aa: CASRSPGQLNEKLFF
v_call: TRBV11-2; d_call: TRBD1; j_call: TRBJ2-2; clone_size: -; cdr3_nt: TGTGCCAGCAGCACCGGGACAGGGTCCACCGGGGAGCTGTTTTTT; cdr3_aa: CASSTGTGSTGELFF
v_call: TRBV7-7; d_call: -; j_call: TRBJ2-2; clone_size: -; cdr3_nt: TGTGCTAGCAGCCAAAGGGGCGGCGGGGAGCTGTTTTTT; cdr3_aa: CASSQRGGGELFF
v_call: TRBV18; d_call: TRBD1; j_call: TRBJ1-5; clone_size: -; cdr3_nt: TGTGCCAGCTCACCAGAATACAGGGGGGGGCATCAGCCCCAGCATTTT; cdr3_aa: CASSPEYRGGHQPQHF
v_call: TRBV18; d_call: -; j_call: TRBJ1-1; clone_size: -; cdr3_nt: TGTGCCAGCTCATCGGCTTCAGGGTTTGGCACTGAAGCTTTCTTT; cdr3_aa: CASSSASGFGTEAFF
v_call: TRBV6-5; d_call: -; j_call: TRBJ1-3; clone_size: few; cdr3_nt: TGTGCCAGCAGGGGAGTGAGGAGGGGAAACACCATATATTTT; cdr3_aa: CASRGVRRGNTIYF
v_call: TRBV27; d_call: -; j_call: TRBJ1-2; clone_size: -; cdr3_nt: TGTGCCAGCAGTTTAAGTGTAGTGGGCAGGGATAACTATGGCTACACCTTC; cdr3_aa: CASSLSVVGRDNYGYTF
v_call: TRBV28; d_call: -; j_call: TRBJ2-7; clone_size: -; cdr3_nt: TGTGCCAGCAGTTCCGCTTGGACAGCGAGATACGAGCAGTACTTC; cdr3_aa: CASSSAWTARYEQYF
v_call: TRBV27; d_call: -; j_call: TRBJ2-6; clone_size: -; cdr3_nt: TGTGCCAGCAGACTCTCCTCTGGGGCCAACGTCCTGACTTTC; cdr3_aa: CASRLSSGANVLTF
v_call: TRBV5-1; d_call: -; j_call: TRBJ2-7; clone_size: -; cdr3_nt: TGCGCCAGCCGGCGTACAGGGATAGAAAACGAGCAGTACTTC; cdr3_aa: CASRRTGIENEQYF
v_call: TRBV29-1; d_call: TRBD1; j_call: TRBJ1-2; clone_size: -; cdr3_nt: TGCAGCGTTCAACACCCCCTAAGGGACAGGGGGGCCCGTGAGTCTGGCTACACCTTC; cdr3_aa: CSVQHPLRDRGARESGYTF
v_call: TRBV7-9; d_call: TRBD2; j_call: TRBJ2-1; clone_size: -; cdr3_nt: TGTGCCAGCAGCAGATTCACCGGGACTAGCGGGGGCCATGAGCAGTTCTTC; cdr3_aa: CASSRFTGTSGGHEQFF
v_call: TRBV3-1/TRBV3-2; d_call: -; j_call: TRBJ1-4; clone_size: -; cdr3_nt: TGTGCCAGCAGCCTAATAGACAGCCCGAAAAGGGAAAAACTGTTTTTT; cdr3_aa: CASSLIDSPKREKLFF
v_call: TRBV3-1/TRBV3-2; d_call: TRBD2; j_call: TRBJ2-3; clone_size: few; cdr3_nt: TGTGCCAGCAGCCTCGGGGGGTCCGGCACAGATACGCAGTATTTT; cdr3_aa: CASSLGGSGTDTQYF
v_call: TRBV3-1/TRBV3-2; d_call: -; j_call: TRBJ2-3; clone_size: -; cdr3_nt: TGTGCCAGCAGCCCCAGGGTCAGACTAGTACCAGATACGCAGTATTTT; cdr3_aa: CASSPRVRLVPDTQYF
v_call: TRBV5-1; d_call: TRBD1; j_call: TRBJ1-2; clone_size: -; cdr3_nt: TGCGCCAGCAGCGAACCGGGACAGGGCGACTATGGCTACACCTTC; cdr3_aa: CASSEPGQGDYGYTF
v_call: TRBV5-6; d_call: -; j_call: TRBJ1-2; clone_size: once; cdr3_nt: TGTGCCAGCAGCTTGGATCAGGGTAGAGGCACCTTC; cdr3_aa: CASSLDQGRGTF
v_call: TRBV5-1; d_call: TRBD2; j_call: TRBJ2-3; clone_size: few; cdr3_nt: TGCGCCAGCAGCTTGTCTGGCGGGGGGGCGGGCACAGATACGCAGTATTTT; cdr3_aa: CASSLSGGGAGTDTQYF
v_call: TRBV15; d_call: TRBD2; j_call: TRBJ2-3; clone_size: -; cdr3_nt: TGTGCCACCAGCAGAGGGAGGGGACTAGCGGGGGACACAGATACGCAGTATTTT; cdr3_aa: CATSRGRGLAGDTDTQYF
v_call: TRBV19; d_call: TRBD1; j_call: TRBJ1-2; clone_size: -; cdr3_nt: TGTGCCAGTAGTCGATCTCGGACAGGGGGCCCCACTAACTATGGCTACACCTTC; cdr3_aa: CASSRSRTGGPTNYGYTF
v_call: TRBV24-1; d_call: TRBD2; j_call: TRBJ2-1; clone_size: -; cdr3_nt: TGTGCCACCAGTGACCTCGCGGGCGGGGGGGCCAATGAGCAGTTCTTC; cdr3_aa: CATSDLAGGGANEQFF
v_call: TRBV6-1; d_call: TRBD2; j_call: TRBJ2-3; clone_size: -; cdr3_nt: TGTGCCAGCAGTGCAGACTATAGCGGGGGAGCAGATACGCAGTATTTT; cdr3_aa: CASSADYSGGADTQYF
v_call: TRBV6-7; d_call: -; j_call: TRBJ1-5; clone_size: -; cdr3_nt: TGTGCCAGCAGTTACTCGACGGACAGAACACTCCAAAGCAATCAGCCCCAGCATTTT; cdr3_aa: CASSYSTDRTLQSNQPQHF
v_call: TRBV7-2; d_call: -; j_call: TRBJ1-5; clone_size: -; cdr3_nt: TGTGCCAGCAGCTTTAGCAGCAATCAGCCCCAGCATTTT; cdr3_aa: CASSFSSNQPQHF
v_call: TRBV27; d_call: TRBD1; j_call: TRBJ1-2; clone_size: -; cdr3_nt: TGTGCCAGCAGTTCGCTCCCCTTACAGGGGTCTATCGTCTACACCTTC; cdr3_aa: CASSSLPLQGSIVYTF
v_call: TRBV6-4; d_call: TRBD2; j_call: TRBJ2-1; clone_size: -; cdr3_nt: TGTGCCAGCAGTGAACGATTAGCGGGGGAGCAGTTCTTC; cdr3_aa: CASSERLAGEQFF
v_call: TRBV28; d_call: -; j_call: TRBJ1-6; clone_size: -; cdr3_nt: TGTGCCAGCAGTTACCCAGGAAGCTTGGCCCTCCACTTT; cdr3_aa: CASSYPGSLALHF
v_call: TRBV5-1; d_call: TRBD1; j_call: TRBJ1-5; clone_size: -; cdr3_nt: TGCGCCAGCAGCTTGGAAGACAGGGCGGGCCATTATAGCAATCAGCCCCAGCATTTT; cdr3_aa: CASSLEDRAGHYSNQPQHF
v_call: TRBV7-9; d_call: TRBD1; j_call: TRBJ1-6; clone_size: few; cdr3_nt: TGTGCCAGCAGAACAGGGGAGAGTGGGTCACCCCTCCACTTT; cdr3_aa: CASRTGESGSPLHF
v_call: TRBV7-9; d_call: TRBD1; j_call: TRBJ2-7; clone_size: once; cdr3_nt: TGTGCCAGCAGCCTTACGCGATCCGGGACAGGGTTCTACGAGCAGTACTTC; cdr3_aa: CASSLTRSGTGFYEQYF
v_call: TRBV6-5; d_call: -; j_call: TRBJ2-2; clone_size: -; cdr3_nt: TGTGCCAGCAGTTACTTACCTAGAACCGGGGAGCTGTTTTTT; cdr3_aa: CASSYLPRTGELFF
v_call: TRBV7-8; d_call: -; j_call: TRBJ1-5; clone_size: -; cdr3_nt: TGTGCCAGCAGCTTAGCAGGGCAGGGCAGTCAGCCCCAGCATTTT; cdr3_aa: CASSLAGQGSQPQHF
v_call: TRBV30; d_call: -; j_call: TRBJ2-4; clone_size: -; cdr3_nt: TGTGCCTCTATAGCCAAAAACATTCAGTACTTC; cdr3_aa: CASIAKNIQYF